This TCR beta chain was found in a study of T cells after yellow fever vaccination. This clonotype was picked up a small number of times. What it binds is unknown. Template switching with 5'RACE generated the TCR cDNA and added a universal primer site and UMIs. TCRdb ran MiXCR on the 5' RACE reads and lists one entry per CDR3 protein. The table records approximately 70,000 distinct CDR3 sequences, around 7.7% of them present only once. This CDR3 region has 15 residues. V lost 5 bases and J lost 1; bases outside the gene matches: 5. The germline V gene has CDR1 SGHAT and CDR2 FQNNGV. The study, taken as a whole, reports: Abundant clonotypes from the bulk population could have been carried over as contaminants into FACS-sorted repertoires. Weaker, the secondary response peaked sooner, at day 5 versus 15. Once the booster was given, most primary-vaccination clones reappeared, at 95% to 98% for CD4 and over 85% for CD8.

The material was CD8+ T cells sorted from PBMCs, obtained about 10 days after the first yellow fever vaccination. The chain joins TRBV11-2 to TRBJ1-5, with TRBD1 matching over 7 bases. The clonotype comes from a man aged 18 to 30 who received the YFV17D yellow fever vaccine. The CDR3, as DNA: TGTGCCAGCAGCCCGACAGGGCGAAGCAATCAGCCCCAGCATTTT. Translating gives CASSPTGRSNQPQHF.